This T cell receptor beta chain was identified during a study of T cells in Graves' hyperthyroidism and ophthalmopathy (dated by TCRdb to between 2018 and 2021). About the investigation overall: Peripheral blood was collected at initial diagnosis, before any treatment. Following sampling, methimazole starting at 30 mg daily was given to hyperthyroidism patients, and high-dose intravenous methylprednisolone was given to ophthalmopathy patients. TCR Vbeta CDR3 sequencing of 130 to 150 peripheral blood samples (under 45 ophthalmopathy, roughly 72 hyperthyroidism and some 17 progressor patients) is reported in the paper. In addition, the study compared T-cell repertoires in thyroid tissue and in blood from about six Graves' hyperthyroidism patients. Whether ophthalmopathy could be predicted prospectively was tested in an independent validation cohort made up of 18 hyperthyroidism patients plus 17 patients who later progressed to ophthalmopathy. For training and testing, the 100 or so patients in the discovery cohort were randomly divided in a 7:3 ratio. To identify TCR V-J signatures that set the groups apart, the researchers used a discovery cohort of 100 patients, made up of under 50 with Graves' ophthalmopathy and about 60 with stable Graves' hyperthyroidism.

Trimming takes 6 bases off V and 13 bases off J; junction bases not matched to a gene: 16. The CDR3 has 15 amino acids, counting the end cysteine and phenylalanine. The DNA shown is the 45-base CDR3, in frame from base 1. Per the germline V gene, SNHLY is the CDR1 and FYNNEI is the CDR2. Ophthalmopathy patients had moderately to severely active disease, with a Clinical Activity Score of 3 or more, a NOSPECS grade of 4 or more, and a disease duration of less than 3 months. Any patient with an uncontrolled infection, another autoimmune disease, pregnancy or lactation was excluded. Diagnoses relied on clinical symptoms, serum thyroxine and TRAb, thyroid ultrasound and orbital computed tomography. PBMCs were separated from roughly 10 ml of fresh peripheral blood using Ficoll-Paque density gradient centrifugation. Trizol reagent was used to extract total RNA, and RNA quality was then checked on an Agilent 2100 Bioanalyzer.

The TCR beta CDR3 regions were amplified from the RNA transcripts. The first round of RT-PCR for the TCR CDR3 was performed with the HTBI primer set and the Qiagen OneStep RT-PCR kit. Libraries were constructed in a second round of multiplex PCR, after which size selection and purification were carried out. Paired-end sequencing of the libraries was performed with 100 bp reads on an Illumina HiSeq2000. In the source study's methods: Raw data were processed with SOAPnuke, discarding reads with adapters, uncalled bases, mean Phred below 15, or no exact constant-primer or identifier match. High-quality paired reads were merged using COPE v1.2.5, and each unique nucleotide sequence was defined as a clonotype. MiTCR v1.1 was used to align the clonotypes against IMGT TRBV, TRBD and TRBJ reference segments. Analysis was restricted to V-J combinations with a frequency above 0.0001, which covered roughly 99% of repertoires. A TCS score was defined as the ratio between F50 (clonal expansion) and ExV (chaos), using BLOSUM62-based TCRdist between CDR3 peptides within each V-J. Welch's t-statistics and random forest reduced 514 V-J features to roughly 13, which were used in a naive Bayes classifier (R e1071). Using fastp at Q25 and MiXCR, TCRdb reprocessed the public reads and kept productive beta chains. Entries that share a CDR3 protein sequence are merged under the most common genes and DNA. TCRdb's processing, not the study's, gives the V and J calls here. The sample table records about 400,000 distinct CDR3 sequences; about an eighth of these occur just once. The ten top clones hold around 27% of the sample.

This clonotype has a count of ten or more. It has no known antigen specificity. It has no much larger one-base neighbor in the sample; base qualities were not kept. The study at large found these results: Most expanded thyroid clonotypes (frequency above 0.001) were also detected in blood, suggesting blood repertoires may reflect thyroid immune responses. In cross-validation, a model built on a 13 V-J signature told ophthalmopathy apart from stable hyperthyroidism with 85% to 90% sensitivity and roughly 81% specificity, and in testing the same model reached 80%/75%. In validation, the model predicted progression to ophthalmopathy with approximately 71% sensitivity and around 72% specificity, a median of 6.5 months before onset. No statistical method was used to set the sample size in advance, and investigators knew the group allocation.

This receptor chain uses TRBV2 and TRBJ2-5; TRBD2 lines up with 11 middle nucleotides. The origin of this receptor is a man aged 45-65 years with Graves' ophthalmopathy. Sequenced sample: blood. In nucleotide form, the sequence is TGTGCCAGCAGGATGGGGACTAGCGGACCCGAAGGACCGTACTTC. Its translation is CASRMGTSGPEGPYF.